Detailed here is one T cell receptor (beta chain). Its antigen is unidentified. V gave up 0 bases and J gave up 1 base, with 12 bases separating them. Germline V gene lookup returns CDR1 MNHEY and CDR2 SVGAGI. The CDR3 is made up of 16 amino acids. With the Oncomine TCR Beta short-read assay, DNA from cultured CD4+ T cells was sequenced. Scientists extracted genomic DNA from CD4+ T cells grown in culture. TCRdb reprocessed the PCR reads with MiXCR, giving one entry per CDR3 protein. The sample records roughly 5,000 distinct CDR3 sequences, 44% being singletons. This sample stems from a study of vaccination and CD4 T cells after COVID-19. Regarding the study as a whole: Counts of SARS-CoV-2-reactive clonotypes had a median that went from roughly 22 to 38, a nonsignificant change.

Treatment defined: roughly ten-day PBMC culture with coronavirus spike peptide pools or control peptides (ViraFEST assay). IL-2 at about 9.1 IU/ml and peptide pools at approximately 10 ug/ml were added to PBMCs cultured at over 1.5 million per well. This clonotype was sampled from a human donor who had recovered from COVID-19. Sequenced material: CD4+ T cells from blood, cultured in vitro, taken after SARS-CoV-2 vaccination. The chain links TRBV6-5 to TRBJ1-1, with D uncertain. In DNA form, the CDR3 reads TGTGCCAGCAGTTACTCTGTCCTCTCAAGGAACACTGAAGCTTTCTTT. Translating it yields CASSYSVLSRNTEAFF.